Each of the 8 T cell receptor beta chains below was sequenced from the same sample in a study of cytomegalovirus exposure and HLA in healthy donors. Primers: 60 Vbeta forward and 13 Jbeta reverse. Produced via immunoSEQ multiplex PCR; TCRdb's table is partial and in-frame only. This table holds about 84,000 clones, 63% found once. The specimen was PBMCs. Receptors originate from a woman in her thirties or forties in good health and CMV-seropositive.

The CDR3 is CASSWSGRVDEQYF. DNA of the CDR3: TGTGCCAGCAGCTGGTCCGGGAGGGTCGACGAGCAGTACTTC. The chain employs TRBV5-4 and TRBJ2-7, with 8 nucleotides matching TRBD2. Germline CDR1 reads SGHNT; CDR2 reads YYREEE (reference sequence). The junction had 7 bases not matched to a gene; V was cut back by 3 bases and J by 5 bases. The CDR3 totals 14 residues. Variable domain in full (rest from reference TRBV5-4 and TRBJ2-7): ETGVTQSPTHLIKTRGQQVTLRCSSQSGHNTVSWYQQALGQGPQFIFQYYREEENGRGNFPPRFSGLQFPNYSSELNVNALELDDSALYLCASSWSGRVDEQYFGPGTRLTVT.

The chain carries TRBV19 and TRBJ2-5, with D possibly being TRBD1 (5 bases). Trimming took 5 bases from V and 5 from J, leaving 12 bases between them. The CDR3 loop spans 13 amino acids. Germline loops: CDR1 LNHDA, CDR2 SQIVND (reference sequence). CDR3 residues: CASSPWGRETQYF. CDR3 DNA sequence: TGTGCCAGTAGTCCATGGGGCAGGGAGACCCAGTACTTC.

The chain is built from TRBV18 and TRBJ1-1; possibly TRBD1 for D (5 bases). Trimming removed 2 bases from V and 10 bases from J, with 11 bases in between. The length of the CDR3 is 12 residues. Germline CDR1 is KGHSH and CDR2 is LQKENI. The CDR3 coding sequence is TGTGCCAGCTCACCAGACAGAGATGCAGCTTTCTTT. It yields the protein CASSPDRDAAFF. The full variable domain, its missing parts supplied by reference TRBV18 and TRBJ1-1, is NAGVMQNPRHLVRRRGQEARLRCSPMKGHSHVYWYRQLPEEGLKFMVYLQKENIIDESGMPKERFSAEFPKEGPSILRIQQVVRGDSAAYFCASSPDRDAAFFGQGTRLTVV.

V usage is TRBV6-5 and J usage is TRBJ2-5; tentative D call: TRBD2 (6 bases). Between the trimmed V and J ends, which lost 2 bases and 5 bases, there was a span of 9 bases. The CDR3 runs 13 residues. CDR1 is MNHEY and CDR2 is SVGAGI in the germline V gene. DNA of the CDR3: TGTGCCAGCAGTTACGCCAGCGGGGAGACCCAGTACTTC. It codes for CASSYASGETQYF.

The chain joins TRBV10-3 to TRBJ1-1, with a possible D match to TRBD1 (6 bases). CDR1 is ENHRY, CDR2 SYGVKD, per germline. CDR3 length: 13 amino acids. Trimming left V 5 bases short and J 1 base short, with 8 bases between. This CDR3 reads CAISLTGNTEAFF. The CDR3 nucleotides read TGTGCCATCAGTCTGACAGGGAACACTGAAGCTTTCTTT.

The chain joins TRBV10-1 to TRBJ2-1; D is undetermined. The CDR3 has 15 amino acids. Per the germline V gene, CDR1 is WNHNN and CDR2 is SYGVQD (reference sequence). Trimming left V 5 bases short and J 7 bases short, with 18 bases between. This chain's CDR3 is CASSRFGSSENEQFF. The CDR3 nucleotides read TGCGCCAGCAGTAGGTTCGGGTCCTCGGAGAATGAGCAGTTCTTC.

The chain recombines TRBV5-8 with TRBJ2-3; 7 bases align to TRBD1. This CDR3 comprises 16 residues. Germline CDR1 SGHTS, CDR2 YDEGEE. The V and J ends lost 5 bases and 1 base, in that order; junction bases with no gene match: 10. CDR3 coding DNA: TGTGCCAGCAGTTACCGGACAGGCCAGGGCACAGATACGCAGTATTTT. Amino acid sequence: CASSYRTGQGTDTQYF.

The chain combines TRBV7-6 with TRBJ1-1; unclear D gene. CDR3 length: 14 residues. The V gene's germline CDR1 is SGHVS and CDR2 FNYEAQ. V dropped 1 base and J dropped 3 bases, with 9 bases sitting between them. CDR3 sequence (DNA): TGTGCCAGCAGCTTAGTATTGGGCGACACTGAAGCTTTCTTT. Its translation: CASSLVLGDTEAFF.